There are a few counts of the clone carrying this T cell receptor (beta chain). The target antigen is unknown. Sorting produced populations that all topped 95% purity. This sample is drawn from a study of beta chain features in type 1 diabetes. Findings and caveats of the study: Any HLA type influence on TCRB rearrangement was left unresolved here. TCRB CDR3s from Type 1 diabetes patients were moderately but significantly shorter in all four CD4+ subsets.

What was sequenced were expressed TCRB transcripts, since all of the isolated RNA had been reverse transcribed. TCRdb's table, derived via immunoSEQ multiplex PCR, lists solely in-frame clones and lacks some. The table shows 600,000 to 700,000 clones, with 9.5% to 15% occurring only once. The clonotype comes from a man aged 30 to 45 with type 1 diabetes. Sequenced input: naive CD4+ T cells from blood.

The CDR3 DNA follows: TGTGCCAGTAGACAGCAAGAACCCTCTGGAAACACCATATATTTT. This encodes CASRQQEPSGNTIYF. This chain links TRBV19 with TRBJ1-3, with D unresolved. Germline CDR1 LNHDA, CDR2 SQIVND (reference sequence). The length of the CDR3 is 15 residues. V was trimmed by 6 bases and J by 0 bases, leaving 12 bases between them.